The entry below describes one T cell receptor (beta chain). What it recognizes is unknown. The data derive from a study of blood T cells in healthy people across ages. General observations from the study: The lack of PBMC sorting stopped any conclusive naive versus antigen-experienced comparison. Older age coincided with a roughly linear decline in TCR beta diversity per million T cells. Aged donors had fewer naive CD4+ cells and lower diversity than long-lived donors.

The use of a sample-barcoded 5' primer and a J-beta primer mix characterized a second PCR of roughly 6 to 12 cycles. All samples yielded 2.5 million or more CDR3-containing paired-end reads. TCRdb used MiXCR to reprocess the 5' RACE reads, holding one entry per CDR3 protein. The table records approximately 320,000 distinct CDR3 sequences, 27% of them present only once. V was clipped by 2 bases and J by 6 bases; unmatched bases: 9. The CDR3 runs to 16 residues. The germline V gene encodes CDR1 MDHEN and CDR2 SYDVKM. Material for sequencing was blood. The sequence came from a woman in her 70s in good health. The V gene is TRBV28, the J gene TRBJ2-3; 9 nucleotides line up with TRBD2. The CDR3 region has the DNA TGTGCCAGCAGTTTAGGCGGTAGCGGGAGAATGGATACGCAGTATTTT. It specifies CASSLGGSGRMDTQYF.